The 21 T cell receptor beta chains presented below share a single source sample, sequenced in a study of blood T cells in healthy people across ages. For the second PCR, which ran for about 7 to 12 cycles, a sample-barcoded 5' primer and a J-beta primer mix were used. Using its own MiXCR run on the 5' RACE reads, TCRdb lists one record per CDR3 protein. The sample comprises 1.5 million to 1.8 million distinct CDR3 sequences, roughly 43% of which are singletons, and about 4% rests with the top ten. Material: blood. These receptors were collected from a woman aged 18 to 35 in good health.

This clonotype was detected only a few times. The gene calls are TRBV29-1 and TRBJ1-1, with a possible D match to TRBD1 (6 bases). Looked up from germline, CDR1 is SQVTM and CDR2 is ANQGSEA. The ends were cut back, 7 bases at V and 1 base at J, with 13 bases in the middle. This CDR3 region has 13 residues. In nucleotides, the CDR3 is TGCAGCGCGGAGCAGGGGTCGAACACTGAAGCTTTCTTT. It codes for CSAEQGSNTEAFF.

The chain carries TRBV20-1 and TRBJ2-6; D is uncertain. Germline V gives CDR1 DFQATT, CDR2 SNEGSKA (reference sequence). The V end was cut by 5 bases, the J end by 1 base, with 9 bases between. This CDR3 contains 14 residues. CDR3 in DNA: TGCAGTGCTGTACACGTATCTGGGGCCAACGTCCTGACTTTC. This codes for CSAVHVSGANVLTF.

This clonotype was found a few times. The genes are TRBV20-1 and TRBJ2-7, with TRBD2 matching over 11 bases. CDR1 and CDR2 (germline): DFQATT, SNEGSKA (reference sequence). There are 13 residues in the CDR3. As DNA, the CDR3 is TGCAGGCCCGGGACTAGCGGAACCTACGAGCAGTACTTC. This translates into CRPGTSGTYEQYF.

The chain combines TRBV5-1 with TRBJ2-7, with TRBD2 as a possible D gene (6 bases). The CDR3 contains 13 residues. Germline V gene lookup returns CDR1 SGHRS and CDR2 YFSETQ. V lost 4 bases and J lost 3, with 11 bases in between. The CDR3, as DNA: TGCGCCAGCAGCGACCGGACTAACTACGAGCAGTACTTC. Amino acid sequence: CASSDRTNYEQYF.

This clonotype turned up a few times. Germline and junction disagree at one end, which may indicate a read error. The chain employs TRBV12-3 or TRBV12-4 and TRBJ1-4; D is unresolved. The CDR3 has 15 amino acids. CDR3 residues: CASSLWPLTDEKLFF. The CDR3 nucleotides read TGTGCCAGCAGTCTCTGGCCCCTAACTGATGAAAAACTGTTTTTT.

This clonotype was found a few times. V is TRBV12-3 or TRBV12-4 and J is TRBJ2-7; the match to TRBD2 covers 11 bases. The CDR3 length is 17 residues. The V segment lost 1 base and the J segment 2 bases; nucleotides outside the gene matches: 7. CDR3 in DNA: TGTGCCAGCAGTTTAGGGCGACTAGCGGGGTTAACCTACGAGCAGTACTTC. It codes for CASSLGRLAGLTYEQYF.

CDR3: CATGVYNEQFF. As DNA, the CDR3 is TGTGCCACCGGAGTATACAATGAGCAGTTCTTC. The rearrangement links TRBV24-1 to TRBJ2-1; D is ambiguous. The germline V gene has CDR1 KGHDR and CDR2 SFDVKD. The germline V and J ends were trimmed by 9 bases and 4 bases, with 6 bases remaining between them. The CDR3 is 11 amino acids.

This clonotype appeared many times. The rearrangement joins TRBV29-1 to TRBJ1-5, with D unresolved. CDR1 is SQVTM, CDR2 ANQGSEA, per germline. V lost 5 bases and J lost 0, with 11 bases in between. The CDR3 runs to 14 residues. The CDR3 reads CSVTIGHSNQPQHF. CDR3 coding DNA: TGCAGCGTTACGATCGGCCATAGCAATCAGCCCCAGCATTTT.

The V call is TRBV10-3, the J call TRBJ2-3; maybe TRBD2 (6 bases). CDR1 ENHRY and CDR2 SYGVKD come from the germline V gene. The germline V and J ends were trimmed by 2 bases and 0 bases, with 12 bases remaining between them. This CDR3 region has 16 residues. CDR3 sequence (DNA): TGTGCCATCAGTGAGCCCTCGGGGACTAGCACAGATACGCAGTATTTT. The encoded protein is CAISEPSGTSTDTQYF.

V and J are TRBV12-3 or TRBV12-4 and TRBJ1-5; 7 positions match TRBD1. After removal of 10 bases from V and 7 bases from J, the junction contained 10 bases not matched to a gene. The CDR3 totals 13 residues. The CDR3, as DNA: TGTGCCACCGGGGACAGCGCCGGACAGCCCCAGCATTTT. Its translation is CATGDSAGQPQHF.

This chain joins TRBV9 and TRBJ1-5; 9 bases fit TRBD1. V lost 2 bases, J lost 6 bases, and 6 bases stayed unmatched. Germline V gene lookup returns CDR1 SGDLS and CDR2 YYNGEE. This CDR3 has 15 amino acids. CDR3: CASSVGTGQGQPQHF. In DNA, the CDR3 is TGTGCCAGCAGCGTTGGGACAGGGCAGGGTCAGCCCCAGCATTTT.

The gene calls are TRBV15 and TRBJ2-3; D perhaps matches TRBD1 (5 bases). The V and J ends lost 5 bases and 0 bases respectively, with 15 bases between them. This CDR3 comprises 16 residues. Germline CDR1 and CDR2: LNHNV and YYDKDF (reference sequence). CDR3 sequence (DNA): TGTGCCACCAGCCCAGGGAAGGTGAGGAGCACAGATACGCAGTATTTT. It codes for CATSPGKVRSTDTQYF.

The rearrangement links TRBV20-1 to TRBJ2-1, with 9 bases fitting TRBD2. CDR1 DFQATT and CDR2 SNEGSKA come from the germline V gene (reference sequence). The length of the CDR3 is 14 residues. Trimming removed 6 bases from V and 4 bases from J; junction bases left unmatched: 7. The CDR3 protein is CSAQTSGPYNEQFF. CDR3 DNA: TGCAGTGCCCAGACTAGCGGCCCTTACAATGAGCAGTTCTTC.

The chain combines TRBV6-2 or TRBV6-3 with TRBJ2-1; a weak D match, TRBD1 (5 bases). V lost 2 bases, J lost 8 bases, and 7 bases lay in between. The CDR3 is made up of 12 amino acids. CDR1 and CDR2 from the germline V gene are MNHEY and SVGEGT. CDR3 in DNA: TGTGCCAGCAGTTACAGGGGCGATGAGCAGTTCTTC. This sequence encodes CASSYRGDEQFF.

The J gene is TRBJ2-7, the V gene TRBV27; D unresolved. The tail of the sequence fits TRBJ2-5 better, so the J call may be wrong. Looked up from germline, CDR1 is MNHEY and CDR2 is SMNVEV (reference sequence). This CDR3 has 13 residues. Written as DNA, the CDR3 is TGTGCCAGCAGTGTATTTGCAGGAGAGACCCAGTACTTC. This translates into CASSVFAGETQYF.

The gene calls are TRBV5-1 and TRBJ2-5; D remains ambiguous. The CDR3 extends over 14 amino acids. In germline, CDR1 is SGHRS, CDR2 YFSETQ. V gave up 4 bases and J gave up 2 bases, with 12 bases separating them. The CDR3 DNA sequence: TGCGCCAGCAGCAACGGACCCAGTCAAGAGACCCAGTACTTC. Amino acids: CASSNGPSQETQYF.

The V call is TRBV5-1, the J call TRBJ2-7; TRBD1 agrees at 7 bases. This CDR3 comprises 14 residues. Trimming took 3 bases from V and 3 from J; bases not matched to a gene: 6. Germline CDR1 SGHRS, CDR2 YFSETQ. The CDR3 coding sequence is TGCGCCAGCAGCTCTACTACAGGGGTCTACGAGCAGTACTTC. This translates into CASSSTTGVYEQYF. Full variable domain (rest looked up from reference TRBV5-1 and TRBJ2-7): KAGVTQTPRYLIKTRGQQVTLSCSPISGHRSVSWYQQTPGQGLQFLFEYFSETQRNKGNFPGRFSGRQFSNSRSEMNVSTLELGDSALYLCASSSTTGVYEQYFGPGTRLTVT.

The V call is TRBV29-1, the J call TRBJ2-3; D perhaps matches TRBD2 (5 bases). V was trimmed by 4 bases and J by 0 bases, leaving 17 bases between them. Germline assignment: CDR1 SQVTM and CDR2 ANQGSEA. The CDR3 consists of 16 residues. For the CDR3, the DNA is TGCAGCGTTGGTAGGGCCAGCGGAGCTAGCACAGATACGCAGTATTTT. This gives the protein CSVGRASGASTDTQYF.

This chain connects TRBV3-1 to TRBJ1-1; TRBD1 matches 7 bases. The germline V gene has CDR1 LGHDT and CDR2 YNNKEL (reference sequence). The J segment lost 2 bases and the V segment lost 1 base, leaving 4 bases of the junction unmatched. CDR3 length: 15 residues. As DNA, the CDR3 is TGTGCCAGCAGCCAAGGAGGGGGCTTTAACACTGAAGCTTTCTTT. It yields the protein CASSQGGGFNTEAFF.

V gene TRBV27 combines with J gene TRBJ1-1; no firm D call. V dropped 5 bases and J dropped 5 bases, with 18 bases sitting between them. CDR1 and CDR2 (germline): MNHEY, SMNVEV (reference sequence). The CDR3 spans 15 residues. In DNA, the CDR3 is TGTGCCAGCAGTCCCACCGCACCTAGTGGGACTGAAGCTTTCTTT. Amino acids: CASSPTAPSGTEAFF.

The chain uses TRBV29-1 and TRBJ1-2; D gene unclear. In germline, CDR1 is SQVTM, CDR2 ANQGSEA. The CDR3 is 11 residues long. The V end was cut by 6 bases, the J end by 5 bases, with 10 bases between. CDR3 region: CSVDWLYGYTF. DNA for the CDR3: TGCAGCGTAGACTGGTTATATGGCTACACCTTC.